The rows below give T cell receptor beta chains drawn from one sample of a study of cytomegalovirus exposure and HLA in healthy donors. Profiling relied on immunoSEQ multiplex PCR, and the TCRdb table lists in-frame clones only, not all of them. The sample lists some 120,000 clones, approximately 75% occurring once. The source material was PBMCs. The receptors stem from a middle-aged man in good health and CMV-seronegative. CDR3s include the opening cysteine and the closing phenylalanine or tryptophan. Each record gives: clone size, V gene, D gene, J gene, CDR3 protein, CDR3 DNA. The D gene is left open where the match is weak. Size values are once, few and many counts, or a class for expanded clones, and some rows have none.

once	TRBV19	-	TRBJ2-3	CASSIGPTTSTDTQYF	TGTGCCAGTAGTATAGGACCGACTACTAGCACAGATACGCAGTATTTT
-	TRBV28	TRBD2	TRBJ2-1	CASSLGGRVNEQFF	TGTGCCAGCAGTTTAGGCGGGAGGGTCAATGAGCAGTTCTTC
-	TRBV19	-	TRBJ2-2	CASSMKRAGELFF	TGTGCCAGTAGTATGAAGAGGGCCGGGGAGCTGTTTTTT
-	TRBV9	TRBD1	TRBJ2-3	CASSLRTGSTDTQYF	TGTGCCAGCAGCCTCAGGACAGGGTCGACAGATACGCAGTATTTT
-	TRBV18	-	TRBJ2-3	CASLIGVNGGTDTQYF	TGTGCCAGCCTCATCGGGGTCAATGGCGGCACAGATACGCAGTATTTT
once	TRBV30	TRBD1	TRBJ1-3	CAWSPIGTGFGNTIYF	TGTGCCTGGAGTCCTATTGGGACAGGGTTTGGAAACACCATATATTTT
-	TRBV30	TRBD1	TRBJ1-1	CAWKQGGNTEAFF	TGTGCCTGGAAACAGGGGGGGAACACTGAAGCTTTCTTT
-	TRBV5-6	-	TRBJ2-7	CASSSGQYSYEQYF	TGTGCCAGCAGCTCCGGACAGTACTCCTACGAGCAGTACTTC
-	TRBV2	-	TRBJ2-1	CASRGRVGSYNEQFF	TGTGCCAGCAGGGGTCGGGTAGGTTCCTACAATGAGCAGTTCTTC
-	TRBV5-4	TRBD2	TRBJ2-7	CASSLDAGGRAYEQYF	TGTGCCAGCAGCTTGGATGCGGGAGGGCGAGCCTACGAGCAGTACTTC
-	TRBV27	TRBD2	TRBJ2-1	CASGLAGVHEQFF	TGTGCCAGCGGGCTAGCGGGAGTCCATGAGCAGTTCTTC
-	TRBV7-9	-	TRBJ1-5	CASSQGTNHGNQPQHF	TGTGCCAGCAGCCAAGGGACAAACCACGGAAATCAGCCCCAGCATTTT
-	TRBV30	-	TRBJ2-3	CAWRTGLADTQYF	TGTGCCTGGAGGACGGGACTTGCAGATACGCAGTATTTT
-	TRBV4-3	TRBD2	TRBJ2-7	CASSQEGGGTSGVSPYEQYF	TGCGCCAGCAGCCAAGAAGGGGGCGGGACTAGCGGGGTCTCCCCCTACGAGCAGTACTTC
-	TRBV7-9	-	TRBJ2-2	CASSFRQHNTGELFF	TGTGCCAGCAGCTTTCGACAGCACAACACCGGGGAGCTGTTTTTT
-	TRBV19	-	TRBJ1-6	CASSEQGFYSPLHF	TGTGCCAGTAGTGAACAGGGTTTTTACTCACCCCTCCACTTT
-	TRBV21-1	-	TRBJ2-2	CASNINSGANTGELFF	TGTGCCAGCAATATTAATAGCGGGGCGAACACCGGGGAGCTGTTTTTT
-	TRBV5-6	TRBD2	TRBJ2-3	CASSGLAGGLVTDTQYF	TGTGCCAGCAGCGGACTAGCGGGGGGGCTGGTCACAGATACGCAGTATTTT
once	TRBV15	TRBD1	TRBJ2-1	CATRIMVKGAGEQFF	TGTGCCACCAGGATTATGGTCAAGGGGGCAGGTGAGCAGTTCTTC
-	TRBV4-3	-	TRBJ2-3	CASSQVALAGTDTQYF	TGCGCCAGCAGCCAAGTCGCCCTAGCTGGGACAGATACGCAGTATTTT
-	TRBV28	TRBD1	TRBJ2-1	CASTLTGAFYNEQFF	TGTGCCAGCACCTTGACAGGGGCCTTCTACAATGAGCAGTTCTTC
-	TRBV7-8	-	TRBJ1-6	CASSFDGVSPLHF	TGTGCCAGCAGCTTTGACGGGGTTTCACCCCTCCACTTT
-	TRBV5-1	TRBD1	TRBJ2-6	CASKRDRVAGANVLTF	TGCGCCAGCAAACGGGACAGGGTAGCTGGGGCCAACGTCCTGACTTTC
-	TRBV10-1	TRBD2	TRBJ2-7	CASSPASGGNYEQYF	TGCGCCAGCAGTCCAGCTAGCGGGGGGAACTACGAGCAGTACTTC
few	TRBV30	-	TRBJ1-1	CAWSLRGSEAFF	TGTGCCTGGAGCCTCAGGGGTTCTGAAGCTTTCTTT
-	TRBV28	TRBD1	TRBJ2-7	CASTEGQGAREQYF	TGTGCCAGCACCGAGGGACAGGGGGCGCGGGAGCAGTACTTC
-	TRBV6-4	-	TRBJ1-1	CASSDVGHRNTEAFF	TGTGCCAGCAGTGACGTGGGCCATCGGAACACTGAAGCTTTCTTT
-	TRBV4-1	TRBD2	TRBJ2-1	CASSQDWGSGRYEQFF	TGCGCCAGCAGCCAAGACTGGGGTAGCGGGAGGTATGAGCAGTTCTTC
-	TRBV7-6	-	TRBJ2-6	CASSLRPGSSGANGLTF	TGTGCCAGCAGCTTACGTCCCGGATCCTCTGGGGCCAACGGCCTGACTTTC
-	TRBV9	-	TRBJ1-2	CASSVDPNSNGYTF	TGTGCCAGCAGCGTAGACCCAAACAGTAACGGCTACACCTTC
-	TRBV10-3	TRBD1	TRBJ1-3	CAISDGTGLSTGNTIYF	TGTGCCATCAGTGACGGGACAGGCCTCTCCACTGGAAACACCATATATTTT
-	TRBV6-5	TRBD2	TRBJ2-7	CASSRGEGSSYEQYF	TGTGCCAGCAGCCGAGGGGAGGGGTCCTCCTACGAGCAGTACTTC
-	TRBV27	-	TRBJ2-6	CASSSTGSGANVLTF	TGTGCCAGCAGTTCCACAGGTTCTGGGGCCAACGTCCTGACTTTC
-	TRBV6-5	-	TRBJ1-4	CASRQGRARNEKLFF	TGTGCCAGCAGACAAGGGCGGGCAAGGAATGAAAAACTGTTTTTT
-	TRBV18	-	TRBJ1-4	CASSPPSPNNEKLFF	TGTGCCAGCTCACCACCGTCCCCAAATAATGAAAAACTGTTTTTT
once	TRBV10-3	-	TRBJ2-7	CAIREEAAYEQYF	TGTGCCATAAGAGAAGAGGCTGCCTACGAGCAGTACTTC
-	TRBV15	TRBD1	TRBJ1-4	CVTSRDRGGNEKLFF	TGTGTCACCAGCAGGGACAGGGGGGGTAATGAAAAACTGTTTTTT